Sequencing of this T cell receptor (gamma chain) was carried out in a study of gamma-delta T cells after stem cell transplantation. Germline CDR1 reads VTNTFY; CDR2 reads YDVSTARD (reference sequence). CDR3 length: 18 residues. The V segment lost 0 bases and the J segment 2 bases; nucleotides outside the gene matches: 12. This clone was detected only a few times. TCRdb reanalysed the RT-PCR reads via CATT. The data show about 250 gamma-chain clones, with 55% to 60% seen just once and roughly 70% held by the top ten. The sequence derives from a human donor. It is not recorded whose cells these are; they may come from a transplant donor. Material for sequencing was gamma-delta T cells. J is TRGJP2 and V is TRGV3. The J gene, not given by TCRdb, was assigned here from a germline match of the nucleotide sequence. The CDR3 sequence is CATWDRLWLLSSDWIKTF. CDR3 DNA: TGTGCCACCTGGGACAGGCTCTGGTTACTAAGTAGTGATTGGATCAAGACGTTT.